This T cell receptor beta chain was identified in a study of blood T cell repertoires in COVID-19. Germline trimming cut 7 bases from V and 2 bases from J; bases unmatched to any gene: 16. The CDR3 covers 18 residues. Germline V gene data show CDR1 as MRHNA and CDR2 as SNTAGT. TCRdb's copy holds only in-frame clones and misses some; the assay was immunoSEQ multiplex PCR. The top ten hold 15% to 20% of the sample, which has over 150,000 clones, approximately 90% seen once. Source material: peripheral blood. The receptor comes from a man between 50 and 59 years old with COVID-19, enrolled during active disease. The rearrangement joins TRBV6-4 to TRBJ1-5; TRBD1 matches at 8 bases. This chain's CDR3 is CASIFGQGPRNRNQPQHF. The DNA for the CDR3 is TGTGCCAGCATCTTCGGACAGGGTCCGAGGAATCGCAATCAGCCCCAGCATTTT.